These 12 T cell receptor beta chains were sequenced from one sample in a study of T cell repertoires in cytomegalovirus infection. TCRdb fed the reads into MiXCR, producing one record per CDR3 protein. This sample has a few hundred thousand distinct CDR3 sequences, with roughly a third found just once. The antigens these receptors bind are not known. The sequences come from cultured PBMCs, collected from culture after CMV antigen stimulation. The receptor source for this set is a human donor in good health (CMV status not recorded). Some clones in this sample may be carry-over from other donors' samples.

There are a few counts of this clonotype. DNA of the CDR3: TGTGCCACCAGTGACACCGGGACAGGGGTTACAGATACGCAGTATTTT. Residues: CATSDTGTGVTDTQYF. The V call is TRBV24-1, the J call TRBJ2-3; 10 bases are a match to TRBD1. The germline V gene has CDR1 KGHDR and CDR2 SFDVKD. Trimming at V came to 4 bases and at J to 3 bases, leaving 6 bases not matched to a gene. This CDR3 is built from 16 residues.

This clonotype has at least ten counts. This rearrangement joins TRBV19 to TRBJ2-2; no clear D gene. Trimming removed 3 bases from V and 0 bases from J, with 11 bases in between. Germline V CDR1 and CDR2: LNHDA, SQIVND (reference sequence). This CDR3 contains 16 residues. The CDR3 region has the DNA TGTGCCAGTAGTATGAGAAGAACGACGAACACCGGGGAGCTGTTTTTT. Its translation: CASSMRRTTNTGELFF.

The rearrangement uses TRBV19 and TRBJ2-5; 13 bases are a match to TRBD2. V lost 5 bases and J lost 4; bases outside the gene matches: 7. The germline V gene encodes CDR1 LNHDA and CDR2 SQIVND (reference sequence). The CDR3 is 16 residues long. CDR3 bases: TGTGCCAGTAGTCTCGGACTAGCGGGAGAGGGAGAGACCCAGTACTTC. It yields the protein CASSLGLAGEGETQYF.

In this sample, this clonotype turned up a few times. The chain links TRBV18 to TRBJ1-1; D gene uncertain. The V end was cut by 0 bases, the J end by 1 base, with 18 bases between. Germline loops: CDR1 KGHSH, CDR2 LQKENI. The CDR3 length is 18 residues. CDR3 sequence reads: CASSPPGGPSRENTEAFF. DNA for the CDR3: TGTGCCAGCTCACCACCAGGCGGACCCTCTCGAGAGAACACTGAAGCTTTCTTT. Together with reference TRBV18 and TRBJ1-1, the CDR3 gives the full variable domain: NAGVMQNPRHLVRRRGQEARLRCSPMKGHSHVYWYRQLPEEGLKFMVYLQKENIIDESGMPKERFSAEFPKEGPSILRIQQVVRGDSAAYFCASSPPGGPSRENTEAFFGQGTRLTVV.

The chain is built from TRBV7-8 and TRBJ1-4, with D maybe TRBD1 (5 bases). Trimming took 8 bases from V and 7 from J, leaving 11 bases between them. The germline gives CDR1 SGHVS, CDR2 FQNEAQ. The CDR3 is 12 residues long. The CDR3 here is CASGREFEKLFF. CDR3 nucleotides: TGTGCCAGCGGCAGGGAGTTTGAAAAACTGTTTTTT.

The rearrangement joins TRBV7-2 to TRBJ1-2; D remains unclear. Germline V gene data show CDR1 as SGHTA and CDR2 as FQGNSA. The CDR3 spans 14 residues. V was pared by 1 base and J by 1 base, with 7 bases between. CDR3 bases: TGTGCCAGCAGCTTAGGGGCCCGTAACTATGGCTACACCTTC. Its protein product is CASSLGARNYGYTF.

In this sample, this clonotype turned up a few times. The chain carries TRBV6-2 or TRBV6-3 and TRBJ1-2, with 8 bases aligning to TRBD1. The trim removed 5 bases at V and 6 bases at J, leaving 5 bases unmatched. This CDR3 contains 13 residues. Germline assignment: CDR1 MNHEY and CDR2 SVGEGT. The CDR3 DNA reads TGTGCCAGCAGTCGGACAGGGACCCATGGCTACACCTTC. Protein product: CASSRTGTHGYTF.

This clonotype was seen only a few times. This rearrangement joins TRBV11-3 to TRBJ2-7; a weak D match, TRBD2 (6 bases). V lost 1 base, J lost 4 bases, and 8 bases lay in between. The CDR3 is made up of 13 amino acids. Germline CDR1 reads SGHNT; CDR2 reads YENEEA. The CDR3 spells CASSLAGEYEQYV. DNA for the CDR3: TGTGCCAGCAGCTTAGCGGGAGAGTACGAGCAGTACGTC.

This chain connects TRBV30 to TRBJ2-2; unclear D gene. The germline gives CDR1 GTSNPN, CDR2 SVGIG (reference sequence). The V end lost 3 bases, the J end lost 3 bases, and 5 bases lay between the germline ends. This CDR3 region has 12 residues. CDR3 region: CAWSQYTGELFF. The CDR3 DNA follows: TGTGCCTGGAGCCAGTACACCGGGGAGCTGTTTTTT.

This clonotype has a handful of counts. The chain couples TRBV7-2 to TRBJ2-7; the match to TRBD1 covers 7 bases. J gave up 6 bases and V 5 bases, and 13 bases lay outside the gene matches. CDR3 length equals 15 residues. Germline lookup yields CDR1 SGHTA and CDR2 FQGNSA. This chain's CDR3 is CASSATGALPREQYF. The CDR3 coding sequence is TGTGCCAGCAGCGCCACAGGGGCCCTTCCCCGCGAGCAGTACTTC.

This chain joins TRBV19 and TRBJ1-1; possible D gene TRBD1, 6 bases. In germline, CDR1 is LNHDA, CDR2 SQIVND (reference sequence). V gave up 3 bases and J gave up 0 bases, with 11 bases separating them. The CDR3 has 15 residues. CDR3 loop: CASSIPGQMNTEAFF. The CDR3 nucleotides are TGTGCCAGTAGTATCCCCGGACAGATGAACACTGAAGCTTTCTTT.

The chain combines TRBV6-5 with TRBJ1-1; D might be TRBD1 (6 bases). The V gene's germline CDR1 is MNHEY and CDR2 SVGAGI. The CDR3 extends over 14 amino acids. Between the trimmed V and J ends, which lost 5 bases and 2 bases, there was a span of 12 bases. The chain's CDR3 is CASSSRDTNTEAFF. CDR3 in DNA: TGTGCCAGCAGTAGCCGGGACACTAACACTGAAGCTTTCTTT.